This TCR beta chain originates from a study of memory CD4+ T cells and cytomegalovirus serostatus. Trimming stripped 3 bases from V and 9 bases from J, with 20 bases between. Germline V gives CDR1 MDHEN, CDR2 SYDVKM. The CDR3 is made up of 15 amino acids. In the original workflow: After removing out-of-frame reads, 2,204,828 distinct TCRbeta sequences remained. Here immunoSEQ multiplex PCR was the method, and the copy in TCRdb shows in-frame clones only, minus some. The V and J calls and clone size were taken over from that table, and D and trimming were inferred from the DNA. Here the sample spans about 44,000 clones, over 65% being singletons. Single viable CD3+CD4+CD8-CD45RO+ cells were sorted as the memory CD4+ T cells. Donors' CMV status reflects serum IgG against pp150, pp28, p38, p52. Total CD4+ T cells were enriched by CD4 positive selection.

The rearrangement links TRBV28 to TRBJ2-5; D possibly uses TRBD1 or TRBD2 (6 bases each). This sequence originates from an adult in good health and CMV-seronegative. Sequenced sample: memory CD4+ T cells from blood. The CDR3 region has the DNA TGTGCCAGCAGTTTTAATGTGGGGGCAGGGGAGGCCCAGTACTTC. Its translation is CASSFNVGAGEAQYF. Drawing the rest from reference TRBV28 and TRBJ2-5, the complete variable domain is DVKVTQSSRYLVKRTGEKVFLECVQDMDHENMFWYRQDPGLGLRLIYFSYDVKMKEKGDIPEGYSVSREKKERFSLILESASTNQTSMYLCASSFNVGAGEAQYFGPGTRLLVL.